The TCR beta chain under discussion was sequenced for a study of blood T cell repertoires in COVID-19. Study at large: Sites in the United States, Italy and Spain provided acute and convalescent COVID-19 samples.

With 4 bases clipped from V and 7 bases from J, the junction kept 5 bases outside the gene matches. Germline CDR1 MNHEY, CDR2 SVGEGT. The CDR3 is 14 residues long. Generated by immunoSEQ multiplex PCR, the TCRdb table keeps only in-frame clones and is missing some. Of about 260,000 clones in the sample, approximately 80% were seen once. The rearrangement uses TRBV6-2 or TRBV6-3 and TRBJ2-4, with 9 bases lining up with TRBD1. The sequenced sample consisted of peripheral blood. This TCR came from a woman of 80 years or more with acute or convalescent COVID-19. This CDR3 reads CASSSLGQGNIQYF. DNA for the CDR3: TGTGCCAGCAGTTCGCTTGGACAGGGGAACATTCAGTACTTC.